These T cell receptor beta chains were read from a single sample in a study of T cells of healthy individuals. TCRdb re-called the 5' RACE reads through MiXCR, storing one row per CDR3 protein. The sample lists about 53,000 distinct CDR3 sequences, approximately 15% occurring once. The receptor set was obtained from a human donor in good health. Each CDR3 is given with its conserved first and last residue. A D gene is named only where the DNA matches it firmly. Size tells how often a clone was seen (once, few, many) or the class of an expanded clone, and some rows leave it out.

d_call	v_call	clone_size	j_call	cdr3_nt	cdr3_aa
-	TRBV21-1	-	TRBJ2-3	TGTGCCAGCAAACAGGGGAGCACAGATACGCAGTATTTT	CASKQGSTDTQYF
TRBD2	TRBV29-1	-	TRBJ2-3	TGCAGCTTGCGGGGGGGCGGACGCACAGATACGCAGTATTTT	CSLRGGGRTDTQYF
TRBD2	TRBV20-1	many	TRBJ2-1	TGCAGTGCTAGGAACCTACTAGCGGGAGGGCGAGCCGGTTACAATGAGCAGTTCTTC	CSARNLLAGGRAGYNEQFF
-	TRBV5-8	few	TRBJ1-5	TGTGCCAGCAGCCAAGAGGGGAGAGCCAATCAGCCCCAGCATTTT	CASSQEGRANQPQHF
-	TRBV20-1	many	TRBJ1-6	TGCAGTGCTAGAGATCCGGGGATGTCGGTGGATTCACCCCTCCACTTT	CSARDPGMSVDSPLHF
TRBD1	TRBV20-1	-	TRBJ1-2	TGCAGTGCTAGAATCGGACAGGGAATGAGTGGCTACACCTTC	CSARIGQGMSGYTF
TRBD1	TRBV13	few	TRBJ2-7	TGTGCCAGCAGCTCAAACCGGGACAGGTCCTACGAGCAGTACTTC	CASSSNRDRSYEQYF
-	TRBV20-1	-	TRBJ2-1	TGCAGTGCTAGACCTAATGTCGGCTCCTACAATGAGCAGTTCTTC	CSARPNVGSYNEQFF
TRBD1	TRBV4-3	-	TRBJ1-1	TGCGCCAGCAGCCGTGGACAGGGCCACACTGAAGCTTTCTTT	CASSRGQGHTEAFF
-	TRBV7-2	many	TRBJ1-5	TGTGCCAGCAGCTCAGGGGTGATAGGCAATCAGCCCCAGCATTTT	CASSSGVIGNQPQHF
-	TRBV20-1	many	TRBJ1-2	TGCAGTGCTCAGACGGCAAGCTATGGCTACACCTTC	CSAQTASYGYTF
-	TRBV5-1	few	TRBJ2-1	TGCGCCAGCAGCGCGATTGGGGTTAACAATGAGCAGTTCTTC	CASSAIGVNNEQFF
-	TRBV4-1	few	TRBJ2-2	TGCGCCAGCAGCCCCCAGGAATCGAACACCGGGGAGCTGTTTTTT	CASSPQESNTGELFF
TRBD2	TRBV7-8	many	TRBJ2-5	TGTGCCAGCAGCTTATATTGGCTAGCGGAAGAGACCCAGTACTTC	CASSLYWLAEETQYF
TRBD2	TRBV3-1	-	TRBJ2-3	TGTGCCAGCAGCCCCCAGGGCGGGGGGCTCCGGTATTTT	CASSPQGGGLRYF
-	TRBV7-8	-	TRBJ2-1	TGTGCCAGCACCAACCATCCGGGGGTCTACAATGAGCAGTTCTTC	CASTNHPGVYNEQFF
TRBD2	TRBV20-1	many	TRBJ2-1	TGCAGTGCTAGCGGGGGACTAGCGGTCTACAATGAGCAGTTCTTC	CSASGGLAVYNEQFF
TRBD1	TRBV10-3	-	TRBJ1-1	TGTGCCATGGGGACAGAAATGAACACTGAAGCTTTCTTT	CAMGTEMNTEAFF
TRBD1	TRBV29-1	many	TRBJ1-3	TGCAGCGCCGGTGGACAGGGGGCAGACACCATATATTTT	CSAGGQGADTIYF
TRBD2	TRBV6-6	once	TRBJ2-5	TGTGCCAGCAGACGGACTAGCGGGGTACCTTCGGTTCAAGAGACCCAGTACTTC	CASRRTSGVPSVQETQYF
-	TRBV6-2/TRBV6-3	-	TRBJ1-1	TGTGCCAGCAGGGTCTCGGGGCCGACCATGAACACTGAAGCTTTCTTT	CASRVSGPTMNTEAFF